The rows below give T cell receptor beta chains drawn from one sample of a study of cytomegalovirus exposure and HLA in healthy donors. Here immunoSEQ multiplex PCR was the method, and the copy in TCRdb shows in-frame clones only, minus some. The sample lists 150,000 or so clones; 65% to 75% were seen once. Specimen: PBMCs. The source is a young man in good health and CMV-seronegative. Each CDR3 is given with its conserved first and last residue. D genes are given only for firm matches. Clone size is stated in some rows and not others, as once, few, many or a class when expanded.

D gene	V gene	J gene	clone size	CDR3 DNA	CDR3 protein
-	TRBV7-9	TRBJ1-1	-	TGTTCCAGCAGCTCCGGTTCCGCTTTCTTT	CSSSSGSAFF
TRBD2	TRBV7-9	TRBJ2-5	-	TGTGCCAGCAGTGAGCGGGGGCCCACAGAGACCCAGTACTTC	CASSERGPTETQYF
TRBD2	TRBV5-1	TRBJ2-1	-	TGCGCCAGCTCCGGGACTAGAAAGTTCTTC	CASSGTRKFF
TRBD2	TRBV7-3	TRBJ2-3	-	TGTGCCAGCAGCCCCGGGACTAGTCGGACAGATACGCAGTATTTT	CASSPGTSRTDTQYF
TRBD1	TRBV4-1	TRBJ2-2	-	TGCGCCAGCAGCCATCCGGGACAGGGAGGCGGGGAGCTGTTTTTT	CASSHPGQGGGELFF
-	TRBV23-1	TRBJ1-1	medium-sized	TGCGCCAGCAGCCGGTGCTCCCTCGACACTGAAGCTTTCTTT	CASSRCSLDTEAFF
TRBD2	TRBV10-3	TRBJ2-1	-	TGTGCCATCTCGTCAGCGGGGGGGAATAGTGAGCAGTTCTTC	CAISSAGGNSEQFF
TRBD1	TRBV28	TRBJ1-1	-	TGTGCCAGCAGTTTCGGGACAGAGACTATGAACACTGAAGCTTTCTTT	CASSFGTETMNTEAFF
TRBD1	TRBV18	TRBJ1-1	-	TGTGCCAGCTCACCACTCGGGACAGGGGGGACTGAAGCTTTCTTT	CASSPLGTGGTEAFF
TRBD2	TRBV6-5	TRBJ2-4	-	TGTGCCAGCAGCGGGGAGGGGCTAGACAAAAACAGTCAGTACTTC	CASSGEGLDKNSQYF
-	TRBV5-1	TRBJ2-1	-	TGCGCCAGCAGCTTTGGCAGCGGACCCTACAATGAGCAGTTCTTC	CASSFGSGPYNEQFF
-	TRBV5-6	TRBJ1-1	-	TGTGCCAGCAGCTGGGATACAGGGACGGACACTGAAGCTTTCTTT	CASSWDTGTDTEAFF
-	TRBV29-1	TRBJ1-2	-	TGCAGCGCACCGACAGAGAACGGTGGCTACACCTTC	CSAPTENGGYTF
TRBD1	TRBV9	TRBJ1-1	-	TGTGCCAGCAGCGTAGGCGGGACAGGAGCTGAAGCTTTCTTT	CASSVGGTGAEAFF
-	TRBV13	TRBJ1-1	-	TGTGCCAGCAGCCCCCTGGGACACATGAACACTGAAGCTTTCTTT	CASSPLGHMNTEAFF
TRBD1	TRBV18	TRBJ2-1	-	TGTGCCAGCTCACCACCCGGGACAGGGGGGAATGAGCAGTTCTTC	CASSPPGTGGNEQFF
-	TRBV5-1	TRBJ2-7	-	TGCGCCAGCAGCGACAGGTACCACGAGCAGTACTTC	CASSDRYHEQYF
-	TRBV27	TRBJ2-5	-	TGTGCCAGCAGTTTAGGGGGGGCGCGAGGTCGGGAGACCCAGTACTTC	CASSLGGARGRETQYF
TRBD1	TRBV4-1	TRBJ1-6	-	TGCGCCAGCAGCCGCCGGACAGGCCGACAATATAATTCACCCCTCCACTTT	CASSRRTGRQYNSPLHF
-	TRBV7-9	TRBJ2-1	-	TGTGCCAGCAGCTTTGACAGGACCAATGAGCAGTTCTTC	CASSFDRTNEQFF
-	TRBV2	TRBJ2-6	-	TGTGCCAGCAGTGGACAGATTACCTCTGGGGCCAACGGCCTGACTTTC	CASSGQITSGANGLTF
TRBD1	TRBV5-5	TRBJ2-5	-	TGTGCCAGCAGCCGTGGACAGGGGTTGGGAGAGACCCAGTACTTC	CASSRGQGLGETQYF
-	TRBV19	TRBJ2-2	once	TGTGCCAGTAGTATCTCAGGGTTAGGGGAGCTGTTTTTT	CASSISGLGELFF
-	TRBV27	TRBJ1-1	-	TGTGCCAGCAGGGGGCCCGGGCGGGGGAACACTGAAGCTTTCTTT	CASRGPGRGNTEAFF
TRBD2	TRBV4-1	TRBJ2-5	-	TGCGCCAGCAGCCAAGAATGGGGCGCGGGGGGGCCGCGGGAGACCCAGTACTTC	CASSQEWGAGGPRETQYF
-	TRBV6-5	TRBJ2-5	-	TGTGCCAGCAGTTATGCAGGGCAAGAGACCCAGTACTTC	CASSYAGQETQYF
TRBD2	TRBV19	TRBJ2-3	-	TGTGCCAGTAGTGCCTGGGTAGCGGGGGGCCCTACAGATACGCAGTATTTT	CASSAWVAGGPTDTQYF
-	TRBV5-1	TRBJ1-5	-	TGCGCCAGCAGCCCCGGTGGGACTGAGGAGGTTCATCAGCCCCAGCATTTT	CASSPGGTEEVHQPQHF
-	TRBV2	TRBJ1-1	-	TGTGCCAGCAGGGGGGGACGTAGAGCTTTCTTT	CASRGGRRAFF
-	TRBV19	TRBJ1-1	-	TGTGCCAGTAGCGTAGGACACTTGAACACTGAAGCTTTCTTT	CASSVGHLNTEAFF
TRBD2	TRBV4-2	TRBJ2-1	-	TGTGCCAGCAGCCCCGGCGCGACTAGCGTGCACAATGAGCAGTTCTTC	CASSPGATSVHNEQFF
TRBD1	TRBV7-9	TRBJ2-7	-	TGTGCCAGCAGCCGGCCGGGACAGGGTTACGAGCAGTACTTC	CASSRPGQGYEQYF
TRBD1	TRBV19	TRBJ1-3	-	TGTGCCAGTAGTACCCTGACAGGGTCTGGTGGAAACACCATATATTTT	CASSTLTGSGGNTIYF
TRBD1	TRBV7-6	TRBJ2-5	-	TGTGCCAGCAGCCCCGGACAGGTGGTAGAGACCCAGTACTTC	CASSPGQVVETQYF
TRBD1	TRBV2	TRBJ2-2	-	TGTGCCAGCAGACCCGGACAGGGGAGCACCGGGGAGCTGTTTTTT	CASRPGQGSTGELFF
-	TRBV5-6	TRBJ2-2	-	TGTGCCAGCAGCTTCCCAGGGGCCTTTCCCGCGAACACCGGGGAGCTGTTTTTT	CASSFPGAFPANTGELFF
-	TRBV4-2	TRBJ2-7	-	TGTGCCAGCAGCCAAGGCATAGGGGACATGGGGTTGGGGCAGTACTTC	CASSQGIGDMGLGQYF
-	TRBV6-6	TRBJ1-1	-	TGTGCCAGCAGATCAGGGCGGTGGACTGAAGCTTTCTTT	CASRSGRWTEAFF
-	TRBV6-5	TRBJ2-3	-	TGTGCCAGCTTAGTCACAGATACGCAGTATTTT	CASLVTDTQYF
-	TRBV6-6	TRBJ2-7	-	TGTGCCAGCAGTTTCCTACGGGGACACTACGAGCAGTACTTC	CASSFLRGHYEQYF
TRBD1	TRBV6-6	TRBJ2-4	-	TGTGCCAGCAGTTACTCTGGACAGGGGGGGAACATTCAGTACTTC	CASSYSGQGGNIQYF
-	TRBV19	TRBJ1-2	few	TGTGCCAGTAGTCGCTCGGGTAGCAACTATGGCTACACCTTC	CASSRSGSNYGYTF
-	TRBV5-4	TRBJ2-6	-	TGTGCCAGCAGGGATGCCAGGGCAGGGGCCAACGTCCTGACTTTC	CASRDARAGANVLTF
TRBD1	TRBV7-9	TRBJ1-3	-	TGTGCCAGCAGCTTTCCACGGGGACAGGGATGGGACACCATATATTTT	CASSFPRGQGWDTIYF
-	TRBV6-1	TRBJ1-4	-	TGTGCCACCAAAGATGCAACTAATGAAAAACTATTTTTT	CATKDATNEKLFF
TRBD1	TRBV5-1	TRBJ1-3	-	TGCGCCAGCAGCCTGGACAGGGCGTCTGGAAACACCATATATTTT	CASSLDRASGNTIYF
-	TRBV6-1	TRBJ1-3	few	TGTGCCAGCAGTGCCCGAGGTCCCAGAGGATCTGGAAACACCATATATTTT	CASSARGPRGSGNTIYF